These T cell receptor beta chains were read from a single sample in a study of read filtering for tumor transcriptome and immune sequencing. Each CDR3 protein is one row after TCRdb ran MiXCR on the reads. The sample includes roughly 130,000 distinct CDR3 sequences, 13% of them seen just once. Material: a population of CD138-negative cells sorted from bone marrow. The receptors were sampled from a donor at least 40 years old with multiple myeloma. Both conserved end residues are part of each CDR3.

v_gene	len	CDR3aa
TRBV11-2	15	CASSLAQGVWNEQLF
TRBV6-2/TRBV6-3	15	CASSQGTGIFTEAFF
TRBV7-6	16	CASSLGFGTSGNTIYF
TRBV15	16	CATSRGTAGNTGELFF
TRBV20-1	11	CSAGLTDTQYF
TRBV7-2	15	CASGPTSGSYNEQFF
TRBV29-1	14	CSVAVSGYQETQYF
TRBV19	13	CASGRDRASVQYF
TRBV7-3	19	CASSREDRLAIIRDHEQYF
TRBV11-2	13	CASSSWTGFEQYF
TRBV29-1	12	CSVVTGGYEQYF
TRBV13	14	CASSSSGSSSEQYF
TRBV7-2	13	CASSRTEQETQYF
TRBV18	17	CASSPPKGGSGANVLTF
TRBV18	14	CASSPGQEKNEAFF
TRBV7-8	15	CASSPLLLSSYEQYF
TRBV6-1	15	CASSEAGTGPYGYTF
TRBV4-1	13	CASSGQGANEQFF
TRBV19	16	CASGTSGGRTYNEQFF
TRBV19	13	CASGEGRRETQYF
TRBV7-9	14	CASSFSFPGNTIYF
TRBV29-1	13	CSGSRTVQETLYF
TRBV5-5	18	CASSNTGARGGLYNEQFF
TRBV20-1	14	CSARVAGMNTEAFF
TRBV5-1	16	CASSLFPAGDTGELFF
TRBV19	16	CASKFGLGGLHNERFF
TRBV30	15	CALQQGARGSDTQYF
TRBV6-5	16	CASSYSRRSGANVLTF
TRBV7-8	18	CASSPRAPQGALDNEQFF
TRBV7-7	15	CASSSGTGRSGELFF
TRBV5-1	15	CASSIGGGRNQPQHF
TRBV28	13	CASSLPVQETQYF
TRBV29-1	12	CSVARGGETQYF
TRBV12-3/TRBV12-4	21	CASSLRTGANGLAGGAYEQYF
TRBV20-1	17	CSARPPSGSRGYNEQFF
TRBV28	16	CASSLEAGGGFDEQYF
TRBV14	15	CASSRDRHPVNEQFF
TRBV29-1	14	CSVEGLAGVYEQYF
TRBV6-5	15	CASSLTSGRAGELFF
TRBV7-2	15	CASSPRDTSSYEQYF
TRBV28	14	CASSFAGVSQPQHF
TRBV9	15	CASSPGTSSNQPQHF
TRBV5-1	17	CASSLAPLAGGADTQYF
TRBV19	13	CASSIADNYGYTF
TRBV20-1	15	CSAKKGGVSTGELFF
TRBV11-1	12	CASKVGGGGQFF
TRBV24-1	16	CATSPALAGVGETQYF
TRBV27	14	CASSIAGLYNEQFF
TRBV20-1	13	CSARLANTDTQYF
TRBV25-1	15	CASSEQGAKGTEAFF
TRBV7-9	16	CASSLVGSALDNEQFF
TRBV29-1	14	CSVEASGSTDTQYF
TRBV5-1	13	CASSLVLEETQYF
TRBV12-3/TRBV12-4	13	CASSRGSPFGYTF
TRBV7-9	14	CASSTTGGGHGYTF
TRBV6-1	13	CASTNYRTDTQYF
TRBV6-5	14	CASSFITSEETQYF
TRBV4-1	15	CASSQAAGDTYEQYF